These 20 T cell receptor beta chains share one sample of origin, sequenced in a study of chemoradiotherapy in HPV16-positive cancers (dated by TCRdb to 2021 to 2024). Library preparation employed the immunoSEQ multiplex PCR assay. TCRdb carries this immuneACCESS record with in-frame sequences only. Its versions omit some clonotypes, under half of them owing to an unresolved V gene in the studies checked, with the rest unexplained. The sample yields approximately 2,400 clones; roughly 87% were counted once. The ten biggest clones cover around 7% of the sample. The sample here was tumor tissue, taken from a patient who underwent chemoradiotherapy. Every receptor here comes from a human donor with HPV-associated anogenital cancer.

This chain uses TRBV6-5 with TRBJ2-4; D is ambiguous. The CDR3 runs 11 residues. Germline lookup yields CDR1 MNHEY and CDR2 SVGAGI. V was clipped by 10 bases and J by 6 bases, with 10 bases between them. In DNA, the CDR3 is TGTGCCACCCACGCAGGAAACATTCAGTACTTC. Translated: CATHAGNIQYF.

About this clone itself: Germline is not matched at one junction end, which may reflect a read error. This chain links TRBV29-1 with TRBJ2-3; 10 bases map to TRBD1. The germline CDR1 and CDR2 sequences are SQVTM and ANQGSEA. CDR3 length equals 14 residues. The CDR3 region is CSVEGTGVTDTQYF. Written as DNA, the CDR3 is TGCAGCGTCGAAGGGACAGGGGTCACAGATACGCAGTATTTT.

The genes are TRBV7-3 and TRBJ2-1; D is ambiguous. Germline V CDR1 and CDR2: SGHTA, FQGTGA. This CDR3 is built from 15 residues. V lost 5 bases, J lost 1 base, and 12 bases lay in between. The CDR3 region is CASSPTAQSYNEQFF. In DNA form, the CDR3 reads TGTGCCAGCAGCCCCACCGCCCAATCCTACAATGAGCAGTTCTTC.

The J gene is TRBJ2-1, the V gene TRBV5-1; 8 nucleotides align to TRBD1. The CDR3 runs to 16 residues. CDR1 and CDR2 (germline): SGHRS, YFSETQ. Trimming at V came to 5 bases and at J to 0 bases, leaving 7 bases not matched to a gene. The chain's CDR3 is CASRDREFLSYNEQFF. As DNA, the CDR3 is TGCGCCAGCAGGGACAGGGAATTCCTCTCCTACAATGAGCAGTTCTTC.

This chain links TRBV4-2 with TRBJ1-1; weak D call: TRBD1 (5 bases). Per germline, CDR1 LGHNA and CDR2 YNFKEQ. The V and J ends lost 6 bases and 0 bases respectively, with 17 bases between them. The CDR3 is made up of 16 amino acids. Here the CDR3 DNA reads TGTGCCAGCAGAGTATCGGGACGAAACATGAACACTGAAGCTTTCTTT. Its translation: CASRVSGRNMNTEAFF.

The chain links TRBV7-8 to TRBJ2-2; D perhaps matches TRBD1 (6 bases). The CDR3 consists of 15 residues. CDR1 is SGHVS, CDR2 FQNEAQ, per germline. V was clipped by 8 bases and J by 0 bases, with 13 bases between them. CDR3 DNA: TGTGCCAGCCGACTCGGGACAACGAACACCGGGGAGCTGTTTTTT. Amino acid sequence: CASRLGTTNTGELFF. The full variable domain, rest sourced from reference TRBV7-8 and TRBJ2-2, is GAGVSQSPRYKVAKRGQDVALRCDPISGHVSLFWYQQALGQGPEFLTYFQNEAQLDKSGLPSDRFFAERPEGSVSTLKIQRTQQEDSAVYLCASRLGTTNTGELFFGEGSRLTVL.

The chain joins TRBV28 to TRBJ1-1, with 10 bases lining up with TRBD1. The germline V gene encodes CDR1 MDHEN and CDR2 SYDVKM. Germline trimming cut 1 base from V and 1 base from J; bases unmatched to any gene: 3. This CDR3 has 16 residues. CDR3 amino acids: CASSLLGQGKNTEAFF. Written as DNA, the CDR3 is TGTGCCAGCAGTTTATTGGGACAGGGGAAGAACACTGAAGCTTTCTTT.

The V call is TRBV7-6, the J call TRBJ2-2; D is undetermined. CDR3 length: 15 amino acids. Trimming took 4 bases from V and 5 from J, leaving 14 bases between them. The V gene's germline CDR1 is SGHVS and CDR2 FNYEAQ. CDR3 protein: CASSSNPDGTGELFF. In DNA, the CDR3 is TGTGCCAGCAGCTCAAACCCGGACGGGACCGGGGAGCTGTTTTTT.

The gene calls are TRBV29-1 and TRBJ2-7; 8 nucleotides agree with TRBD1. The CDR3 is made up of 14 amino acids. V lost 0 bases, J lost 3 bases, and 4 bases stayed unmatched. Germline loops: CDR1 SQVTM, CDR2 ANQGSEA. The CDR3 DNA sequence: TGCAGCGTTGAAGATCCGGACAGGGACTACGAGCAGTACTTC. Translating gives CSVEDPDRDYEQYF.

V usage is TRBV9 and J usage is TRBJ2-1; D call uncertain. CDR3 length equals 16 residues. Germline V gene lookup returns CDR1 SGDLS and CDR2 YYNGEE. Trimming stripped 0 bases from V and 0 bases from J, with 10 bases between. The CDR3 spells CASSVEARTSYNEQFF. The CDR3 bases are TGTGCCAGCAGCGTAGAGGCTAGAACCTCCTACAATGAGCAGTTCTTC.

This chain links TRBV18 with TRBJ1-2; D uncertain. The CDR3 spans 14 residues. Trimming removed 5 bases at V and 8 bases at J, with 18 bases between. The germline CDR1 and CDR2 sequences are KGHSH and LQKENI. CDR3 sequence reads: CASSSQPNTEGYTF. CDR3 DNA: TGTGCCAGCTCATCGCAACCGAACACGGAAGGCTACACCTTC.

In its sample, this clone was seen once. The rearrangement uses TRBV6-9 and TRBJ2-2, with 8 bases fitting TRBD1. From germline, CDR1 is MNHGY and CDR2 SVAAGI. The CDR3 consists of 17 residues. The V gene end was trimmed by 0 bases and the J gene end by 8 bases; junction bases not matched to a gene: 11. The CDR3 spells CASSYSSGQGESGELFF. The CDR3 DNA sequence: TGTGCCAGCAGTTATTCGAGCGGACAGGGTGAATCGGGGGAGCTGTTTTTT.

J is TRBJ1-4 and V is TRBV4-3; TRBD1 might be the D (5 bases). This CDR3 has 15 amino acids. V was clipped by 0 bases and J by 4 bases, with 9 bases between them. CDR1 is LGHNA and CDR2 is YSLEER in the germline V gene. The CDR3 loop reads CASSQEGQGNEKLFF. Written as DNA, the CDR3 is TGCGCCAGCAGCCAAGAAGGGCAGGGTAATGAAAAACTGTTTTTT.

The V gene is TRBV9, the J gene TRBJ2-7; D not resolved. The CDR3 has 14 amino acids. V gave up 0 bases and J gave up 6 bases, with 13 bases separating them. Per germline, CDR1 SGDLS and CDR2 YYNGEE. For the CDR3, the DNA is TGTGCCAGCAGCGTAGTGGCTAGTCTCGGCGAGCAGTACTTC. As protein: CASSVVASLGEQYF.

This sequence joins TRBV30 and TRBJ1-3; 7 bases match TRBD1. With V trimmed by 3 bases and J by 6 bases, 8 bases remained unmatched. Germline CDR1 reads GTSNPN; CDR2 reads SVGIG (reference sequence). This CDR3 has 14 amino acids. The CDR3 DNA reads as TGTGCCTGGAGCAATAAGGGACAGCTAAACACCATATATTTT. This translates into CAWSNKGQLNTIYF.

The chain carries TRBV25-1 and TRBJ1-2, with D unclear. Germline V gives CDR1 MGHDK, CDR2 SYGVNS. The germline V and J ends were trimmed by 2 bases and 8 bases, with 6 bases remaining between them. The CDR3 runs 11 residues. The chain's CDR3 is CASSELWGYTF. For the CDR3, the DNA is TGTGCCAGCAGTGAACTGTGGGGCTACACCTTC.

The V call is TRBV7-6, the J call TRBJ2-7; D tentatively fits TRBD1 or TRBD2 (6 bases each). Germline lookup yields CDR1 SGHVS and CDR2 FNYEAQ. V dropped 3 bases and J dropped 6 bases, with 15 bases sitting between them. The CDR3 length is 14 residues. In DNA form, the CDR3 reads TGTGCCAGCAGCTTGTTCTCTGGAGGGGGCGAGCAGTACTTC. Its translation: CASSLFSGGGEQYF.

The DNA of the CDR3 is TGTGCCAGCAGCTTAGCGATGGGCCGAGATCAGCCCCAGCATTTT. Translation: CASSLAMGRDQPQHF. This chain joins TRBV7-2 and TRBJ1-5; D not certain. Trimming shortened V by 0 bases and J by 5 bases, and 11 bases separated the two germline ends. There are 15 residues in the CDR3. CDR1 is SGHTA and CDR2 is FQGNSA in the germline V gene.

CDR3 in amino acids: CASRRGLQETQYF. DNA for the CDR3: TGTGCCAGTAGAAGGGGCCTCCAAGAGACCCAGTACTTC. The genes are TRBV19 and TRBJ2-5; TRBD1 might be the D (5 bases). Trimming took 6 bases from V and 1 from J, leaving 9 bases between them. There are 13 residues in the CDR3. Per the germline V gene, CDR1 is LNHDA and CDR2 is SQIVND (reference sequence).

The rearrangement links TRBV29-1 to TRBJ2-7; no clear D gene. V was shortened by 6 bases and J by 5 bases, with 14 bases between the two germline ends. This CDR3 spans 12 amino acids. Germline V gene sequence: CDR1 SQVTM, CDR2 ANQGSEA. The CDR3 bases are TGCAGCGTCGTACACCATTGGGACGAGCAGTACTTC. Translated, it gives CSVVHHWDEQYF.